This is a list of T cell receptor beta chains from one sample in a study of beta chain features in type 1 diabetes. The protocol was immunoSEQ multiplex PCR, while the TCRdb copy is restricted to in-frame clones and leaves out a portion. The data show under 950,000 clones, about a sixth seen once. The specimen was naive CD4+ T cells from blood. The receptors come from a woman aged 18-29 years in good health. CDR3s include the opening cysteine and the closing phenylalanine or tryptophan. D genes are given only for firm matches. Clone size appears in some rows only: once, few, many, or a class for an expanded clone.

-	TRBV15	TRBJ1-2	-	TGTGCCACCAGCAGAGTATCAGGGGATGGCTACACCTTC	CATSRVSGDGYTF
-	TRBV5-5	TRBJ2-2	-	TGTGCCAGCAGCTTGGACGGGGGCCTGCGGGAGCTGTTTTTT	CASSLDGGLRELFF
-	TRBV28	TRBJ2-2	-	TGTGCCAGCAGTGAGGGGTCAGGCGGGGAGCTGTTTTTT	CASSEGSGGELFF
-	TRBV25-1	TRBJ2-2	-	TGTGCCAGCAGTGACCAGGGGGGGTCGAACACCGGGGAGCTGTTTTTT	CASSDQGGSNTGELFF
-	TRBV7-3	TRBJ2-2	-	TGTGCCAGCAGCTTAACTTTCGCAGCCGGGACGGACACCGGGGAGCTGTTTTTT	CASSLTFAAGTDTGELFF
-	TRBV5-5	TRBJ2-5	few	TGTGCCAGCAGCTCGTCAGGGAATCAAGAGACCCAGTACTTC	CASSSSGNQETQYF
-	TRBV27	TRBJ2-5	few	TGTGCCAGCAGTTTATCATTTGGAGTATCCCAAGAGACCCAGTACTTC	CASSLSFGVSQETQYF
-	TRBV4-2	TRBJ2-5	-	TGTGCCAGCAGCCAAGAACTCCTCCGGGAGACCCAGTACTTC	CASSQELLRETQYF
-	TRBV28	TRBJ1-1	few	TGTGCCACTAGCTATGGGGTGAACACTGAAGCTTTCTTT	CATSYGVNTEAFF
-	TRBV29-1	TRBJ2-7	few	TGCAGCGTCACCGGGACGCTAACCTACGAGCAGTACTTC	CSVTGTLTYEQYF
-	TRBV5-1	TRBJ2-2	few	TGCGCCAGCAGCTTGTCTCGGCAGGACACCGGGGAGCTGTTTTTT	CASSLSRQDTGELFF
-	TRBV7-9	TRBJ2-6	few	TGTGCCACCCGGACAGCTTCTGGGGCCAACGTCCTGACTTTC	CATRTASGANVLTF
-	TRBV7-2	TRBJ1-1	few	TGTGCCAGCAGCCCGACAGGAAGGAACACTGAAGCTTTCTTT	CASSPTGRNTEAFF
-	TRBV15	TRBJ1-1	few	TGTGCCACCAGCAGAGTTGACAGCTACACTGAAGCTTTCTTT	CATSRVDSYTEAFF
-	TRBV6-5	TRBJ2-3	few	TGTGCCAGCAGTTCCCTAAATACGCAGTATTTT	CASSSLNTQYF
-	TRBV7-9	TRBJ2-3	-	TGTGCCAGCAGCGGGACCCCTGTCGGTACGCAGTATTTT	CASSGTPVGTQYF
-	TRBV11-2	TRBJ2-2	-	TGTGCCAGCAGCTTGACAAATGGCAACACCGGGGAGCTGTTTTTT	CASSLTNGNTGELFF
-	TRBV20-1	TRBJ2-7	-	TGCAGTGCTAGTAGGGGTTTCGAGCAGTACTTC	CSASRGFEQYF
TRBD2	TRBV2	TRBJ2-5	-	TGTGCCAGCAGTGGGGGGGGTACGGAGACCCAGTACTTC	CASSGGGTETQYF
-	TRBV7-9	TRBJ1-5	-	TGTGCCAGCAGCTTTGCTGCTAATCAGCCCCAGCATTTT	CASSFAANQPQHF
-	TRBV23-1	TRBJ2-1	-	TGCGCCAGCAGTCAATCGGGGCAGAGTCAGTTCTTC	CASSQSGQSQFF
-	TRBV5-1	TRBJ2-3	few	TGCGCCAGCAGCCGAGCGGGCCAGAGTTCAGATACGCAGTATTTT	CASSRAGQSSDTQYF
-	TRBV6-5	TRBJ2-1	-	TGTGCCAGCAGAGAGGGGGCGGGAGCCTACAATGAGCAGTTCTTC	CASREGAGAYNEQFF
-	TRBV7-2	TRBJ2-5	-	TGTGCCAGCAGCTTAAATGCACTCCAAGAGACCCAGTACTTC	CASSLNALQETQYF
TRBD1	TRBV27	TRBJ2-7	few	TGTGCCAGCAGTTTTTGGGGACAGGCCTACGAGCAGTACTTC	CASSFWGQAYEQYF
TRBD2	TRBV25-1	TRBJ2-7	few	TGTGCCAGCAGTGGCGGGACTAGCGGAGGGGTCCTCTACGAGCAGTACTTC	CASSGGTSGGVLYEQYF
TRBD2	TRBV18	TRBJ2-1	-	TGTGCCAGCCTAAGCGGGACTAGCGGGAGAGGGAGTGAGCAGTTCTTC	CASLSGTSGRGSEQFF
-	TRBV28	TRBJ2-7	few	TGTGCCAGCAGTAACAGGGTTAGCGAGCAGTACTTC	CASSNRVSEQYF
TRBD2	TRBV27	TRBJ2-3	-	TGTGCCAGCAGGGATTTAGCGGGAGGGCCGTTAACAGATACGCAGTATTTT	CASRDLAGGPLTDTQYF
-	TRBV7-6	TRBJ2-3	-	TGTGCCAGCAGCTTAGTGGTCAGTCCACCCAGCACAGATACGCAGTATTTT	CASSLVVSPPSTDTQYF
TRBD1	TRBV7-2	TRBJ1-5	-	TGTGCCAGCAGCTTAGGGGAGGGGGCCCTCGGTCAGCCCCAGCATTTT	CASSLGEGALGQPQHF
-	TRBV12-2	TRBJ2-3	-	TGTGCAAGTCGCTTAGTACTAGTTTATTTAGGAGGGCCGAATACGCAGTATTTT	CASRLVLVYLGGPNTQYF
-	TRBV18	TRBJ2-1	-	TGTGCCAGCTCCTGGACCTTAAACTACAATGAGCAGTTCTTC	CASSWTLNYNEQFF
TRBD2	TRBV27	TRBJ2-1	-	TGTGCCAGCAGTTTATCAACTAGCGGGAGTTTAGATGAGCAGTTCTTC	CASSLSTSGSLDEQFF
-	TRBV5-1	TRBJ2-2	-	TGCGCCAGCAGCTTAGAGGGAAACACCGGGGAGCTGTTTTTT	CASSLEGNTGELFF
TRBD1	TRBV5-1	TRBJ2-4	few	TGCGCCAGCAGCGGCGGGACAGGGACCCTACTAGCCAAAAACATTCAGTACTTC	CASSGGTGTLLAKNIQYF
TRBD2	TRBV6-5	TRBJ2-1	-	TGTGCCAGCATCAAGAACCTAGCGGGAGACAATGAGCAGTTCTTC	CASIKNLAGDNEQFF
TRBD1	TRBV2	TRBJ1-5	few	TGTGCCAGCAGTGAAGCCGAACAGGGGAATCAGCCCCAGCATTTT	CASSEAEQGNQPQHF
-	TRBV6-5	TRBJ2-7	-	TGTGCCAGCAGTTACTCTGGCGTCGGCGGGTCCTACGAGCAGTACTTC	CASSYSGVGGSYEQYF
TRBD1	TRBV11-2	TRBJ2-7	-	TGTGCCAGCACTAACACCGGGACAGTTGGCCGCTACGAGCAGTACTTC	CASTNTGTVGRYEQYF
-	TRBV11-1	TRBJ1-1	-	TGTGCCAGCAGCGCCCGAGCGGGGTACACTGAAGCTTTCTTT	CASSARAGYTEAFF
-	TRBV18	TRBJ2-5	-	TGTGCCAGCTCACCAGCCGGACCCGAGCTTGTCCAAGTATCCCAGTACTTC	CASSPAGPELVQVSQYF
-	TRBV7-2	TRBJ2-7	-	TGTGCCAGCAGCTTAGCGGGGCCAGGGGGGGCCTACGAGCAGTACTTC	CASSLAGPGGAYEQYF
TRBD1	TRBV5-4	TRBJ2-1	few	TGTGCCAGCATAAGACAGGGTGGACTCCCCAATGAGCAGTTCTTC	CASIRQGGLPNEQFF
-	TRBV28	TRBJ2-7	-	TGTGCCAGCAGTTTATTGTGGGAGCAGTACTTC	CASSLLWEQYF
TRBD2	TRBV27	TRBJ2-2	-	TGTGCCAGCAGACCCGGGGGGGTGAACACCGGGGAGCTGTTTTTT	CASRPGGVNTGELFF
-	TRBV9	TRBJ1-2	few	TGTGCCAGCAGCGTAGGGTCCCAGCGGTTCGGCTACACCTTC	CASSVGSQRFGYTF
-	TRBV2	TRBJ2-2	few	TGTGCCAGCAGTGAATTGACTCACACCGGGGAGCTGTTTTTT	CASSELTHTGELFF
TRBD1	TRBV5-4	TRBJ2-7	-	TGTGCCAGCAGCTTGAGCTCCGGGACAGGGCCGTACGAGCAGTACTTC	CASSLSSGTGPYEQYF
-	TRBV6-1	TRBJ2-7	few	TGTGCCAGCAGTGTTATACAGGCGTCTTCCTACGAGCAGTACTTC	CASSVIQASSYEQYF
-	TRBV6-5	TRBJ1-5	-	TGTGCCAGCAGTTACTCAGGGCCTAATCAGCCCCAGCATTTT	CASSYSGPNQPQHF
-	TRBV25-1	TRBJ1-1	few	TGTGCCAGCAGGGGTGTGGGCACTGAAGCTTTCTTT	CASRGVGTEAFF